The 15 T cell receptor beta chains presented below share a single source sample, sequenced in a study of blood T cell repertoires in COVID-19. This table comes from immunoSEQ multiplex PCR, and its TCRdb copy is limited to in-frame clones, with some not included. The data contain about 160,000 clones, roughly 90% of them singletons. Material for sequencing was peripheral blood. These receptors came from a man younger than 40 with COVID-19, enrolled during active disease.

The chain recombines TRBV6-5 with TRBJ2-7; TRBD2 matches 10 bases. Germline CDR1 MNHEY, CDR2 SVGAGI. The CDR3 length is 15 residues. The V and J ends lost 7 bases and 4 bases, in that order; junction bases with no gene match: 10. The CDR3 DNA is TGTGCCAGCAACTCCCTAGCGGGAGAACGATACGAGCAGTACTTC. It encodes CASNSLAGERYEQYF.

This chain uses TRBV18 with TRBJ2-1; no reliable D call. This CDR3 is built from 18 residues. The ends were cut back, 0 bases at V and 0 bases at J, with 15 bases in the middle. Per the germline V gene, CDR1 is KGHSH and CDR2 is LQKENI. CDR3 nucleotide sequence: TGTGCCAGCTCACCACCGGCGGTGGGTTTAAGCTCCTACAATGAGCAGTTCTTC. As protein: CASSPPAVGLSSYNEQFF.

The chain links TRBV6-4 to TRBJ2-1, with a weak D call TRBD2 (6 bases). V gave up 5 bases and J gave up 2 bases, with 16 bases separating them. Germline CDR1 reads MRHNA; CDR2 reads SNTAGT. This CDR3 comprises 16 residues. The CDR3 loop reads CASSSGLLGPYNEQFF. DNA of the CDR3: TGTGCCAGCAGTTCCGGACTATTGGGACCCTACAATGAGCAGTTCTTC.

The chain joins TRBV10-3 to TRBJ1-1; D is possibly TRBD1 (6 bases). The ends were cut back, 7 bases at V and 5 bases at J, with 14 bases in the middle. The CDR3 runs 13 residues. CDR1 is ENHRY and CDR2 is SYGVKD in the germline V gene. CDR3 region: CAITNSGETEAFF. CDR3 sequence (DNA): TGTGCCATCACCAATTCAGGGGAAACTGAAGCTTTCTTT.

This rearrangement joins TRBV5-4 to TRBJ1-1; no reliable D call. This CDR3 is 12 amino acids long. The germline CDR1 and CDR2 sequences are SGHNT and YYREEE (reference sequence). V gave up 2 bases and J gave up 4 bases, with 6 bases separating them. The CDR3 spells CASSFSATEAFF. For the CDR3, the DNA is TGTGCCAGCAGCTTCAGTGCCACTGAAGCTTTCTTT.

This chain joins TRBV19 and TRBJ2-1, with 9 bases identical to TRBD2. CDR1 LNHDA and CDR2 SQIVND come from the germline V gene (reference sequence). The CDR3 has 17 residues. Trimming at V came to 1 base and at J to 2 bases, leaving 6 bases not matched to a gene. CDR3: CASSIGVAGGPYNEQFF. CDR3 DNA sequence: TGTGCCAGTAGTATAGGAGTTGCGGGAGGGCCCTACAATGAGCAGTTCTTC.

A note on this clone: Other DNA sequences in the sample encode the same CDR3. V is TRBV6-5 and J is TRBJ2-3; D remains unclear. From germline, CDR1 is MNHEY and CDR2 SVGAGI. This CDR3 is built from 14 residues. The V end lost 3 bases, the J end lost 0 bases, and 7 bases lay between the germline ends. The DNA for the CDR3 is TGTGCCAGCAGTTATTCCGGTAGCACAGATACGCAGTATTTT. It codes for CASSYSGSTDTQYF.

The V call is TRBV3-1 (or the pseudogene TRBV3-2), the J call TRBJ2-7; 9 nucleotides agree with TRBD1. The germline gives CDR1 LGHDT, CDR2 YNNKEL (reference sequence). V lost 5 bases, J lost 1 base, and 9 bases stayed unmatched. The CDR3 contains 16 residues. The CDR3 bases are TGTGCCAGCAGCAATCGCCCGGGACAGGGATCCTACGAGCAGTACTTC. This codes for CASSNRPGQGSYEQYF.

J is TRBJ2-1 and V is TRBV19; D possibly corresponds to TRBD1 (6 bases). Germline assignment: CDR1 LNHDA and CDR2 SQIVND (reference sequence). The CDR3 sequence is 13 residues long. The CDR3 is CASRDKSYNEQFF. CDR3 nucleotide sequence: TGTGCTTCTAGGGACAAATCCTACAATGAGCAGTTCTTC.

The gene calls are TRBV7-2 and TRBJ1-4; D may be TRBD1 (6 bases). The CDR3 is 15 amino acids. Trimming took off 1 base at V and 5 bases at J, with 11 bases between the two ends. CDR1 SGHTA and CDR2 FQGNSA come from the germline V gene. CDR3 amino acids: CASSLEGRGNEKLFF. The CDR3 nucleotides are TGTGCCAGCAGCTTAGAGGGCAGGGGAAATGAAAAACTGTTTTTT.

The sample holds one count of this clone. This sequence joins TRBV7-9 and TRBJ2-1, with TRBD1 identical over 8 bases. CDR3 length: 14 amino acids. With 1 base clipped from V and 10 bases from J, the junction kept 6 bases outside the gene matches. Germline CDR1 reads SEHNR; CDR2 reads FQNEAQ (reference sequence). In DNA, the CDR3 is TGTGCCAGCAGCTTAGAAGACAGGGGTTCCGAGCAGTTCTTC. This gives the protein CASSLEDRGSEQFF.

This clone was detected only once. The V call is TRBV19, the J call TRBJ2-1; TRBD2 agrees at 14 bases. CDR1 and CDR2 from the germline V gene are LNHDA and SQIVND (reference sequence). V lost 6 bases to trimming and J lost 8 bases; unmatched junction nucleotides: 6. The CDR3 is 15 amino acids. Here the CDR3 reads CASSYGTSGSDEQFF. In nucleotides, the CDR3 is TGTGCCAGTAGCTATGGGACTAGCGGGAGCGATGAGCAGTTCTTC.

The genes are TRBV14 and TRBJ2-5; D possibly corresponds to TRBD2 (7 bases). The germline V gene encodes CDR1 SGHDN and CDR2 FVKESK. V shed 2 bases and J shed 9 bases, with 10 bases lying between them. The CDR3 is 12 amino acids. The CDR3 DNA sequence: TGTGCCAGCAGCCAAAGAGGGGGGGCCCAGTACTTC. Its translation is CASSQRGGAQYF.

The chain carries TRBV7-3 and TRBJ2-1, with TRBD1 identical over 9 bases. This CDR3 is built from 16 residues. V dropped 2 bases and J dropped 4; count of bases not matched to a gene: 6. Germline V gives CDR1 SGHTA, CDR2 FQGTGA. CDR3 DNA: TGTGCCAGCAGCTTAGGGGCGGACAGGGGTTACAATGAGCAGTTCTTC. It codes for CASSLGADRGYNEQFF.

Points on this clone: This CDR3 is also generated by other DNA sequences in the sample. The chain has TRBV3-1 (or the pseudogene TRBV3-2) and TRBJ1-3; D unresolved. Trimming cost V 3 bases and J 0 bases, with 6 bases left between them. This CDR3 has 14 residues. CDR1 is LGHDT, CDR2 YNNKEL, per germline (reference sequence). The CDR3 protein is CASSQVSSGNTIYF. CDR3 DNA: TGTGCCAGCAGCCAGGTCAGCTCTGGAAACACCATATATTTT.